The 8 T cell receptor beta chains given below trace back to one sample, sequenced in a study of shared clonotypes between healthy human individuals. The data were produced by immunoSEQ multiplex PCR, yet TCRdb's version contains in-frame clones alone and is incomplete. The sample lists roughly 400,000 clones; 96% were seen once. Sequenced material: memory CD8+ T cells sorted from blood. Subset described: CD45RO+ cells pooled with CCR7-negative TemRA cells. These receptors all stem from a man younger than 45 in good health.

The chain joins TRBV9 to TRBJ2-7; D perhaps matches TRBD2 (6 bases). CDR1 is SGDLS and CDR2 is YYNGEE in the germline V gene. Trimming shortened V by 7 bases and J by 2 bases, and 16 bases separated the two germline ends. The CDR3 runs to 14 residues. CDR3: CASSPGDFAYEQYF. CDR3 nucleotide sequence: TGTGCCAGCTCCCCGGGGGACTTTGCCTACGAGCAGTACTTC.

The rearrangement joins TRBV6-1 to TRBJ2-7; 7 positions match TRBD1. J was trimmed by 4 bases and V by 0 bases; bases with no gene match: 6. This CDR3 comprises 15 residues. CDR1 MNHNS and CDR2 SASEGT come from the germline V gene. The CDR3 loop is CASSEAPGQRYEQYF. CDR3 nucleotide sequence: TGTGCCAGCAGTGAAGCGCCGGGACAGCGATACGAGCAGTACTTC.

This sequence joins TRBV6-1 and TRBJ2-3; the D is unclear. V lost 5 bases, J lost 4 bases, and 10 bases lay in between. The CDR3 consists of 13 residues. CDR1 and CDR2 (germline): MNHNS, SASEGT. CDR3 region: CASSSQPADTQYF. In nucleotides, the CDR3 is TGTGCCAGCAGTAGCCAGCCGGCAGATACGCAGTATTTT.

This chain joins TRBV7-9 and TRBJ1-3; D possibly corresponds to TRBD1 (6 bases). The CDR3 is 14 amino acids. CDR1 and CDR2 from the germline V gene are SEHNR and FQNEAQ (reference sequence). V was pared by 5 bases and J by 5 bases, with 13 bases between. The CDR3 DNA is TGTGCCAGCAGCCCCGGGACAATAAGAAACACCATATATTTT. Protein product: CASSPGTIRNTIYF.

The chain employs TRBV13 and TRBJ2-4; D unclear. Trimming shortened V by 5 bases and J by 8 bases, and 7 bases separated the two germline ends. The CDR3 has 11 residues. Germline V gene lookup returns CDR1 PRHDT and CDR2 FYEKMQ (reference sequence). The CDR3 here is CASSKTDIQYF. CDR3 coding DNA: TGTGCCAGCAGCAAGACGGACATTCAGTACTTC.

V gene TRBV30 combines with J gene TRBJ1-5; 8 bases are shared with TRBD1. With V trimmed by 5 bases and J by 4 bases, 7 bases remained unmatched. This CDR3 comprises 14 residues. CDR1 is GTSNPN and CDR2 is SVGIG in the germline V gene (reference sequence). The CDR3 reads CAWGRQGRNQPQHF. CDR3 in DNA: TGTGCCTGGGGGAGACAGGGGCGGAATCAGCCCCAGCATTTT.

This chain joins TRBV5-5 and TRBJ2-3; 10 nucleotides match TRBD1. The CDR3 consists of 14 residues. Germline CDR1 is SGHKS and CDR2 is YYEKEE (reference sequence). The V gene end was trimmed by 4 bases and the J gene end by 6 bases; junction bases not matched to a gene: 5. CDR3: CASSRGTGADTQYF. CDR3 bases: TGTGCCAGCAGCAGGGGGACAGGGGCGGATACGCAGTATTTT.

The chain combines TRBV15 with TRBJ1-4; the D gene is possibly TRBD1 (6 bases). Germline assignment: CDR1 LNHNV and CDR2 YYDKDF (reference sequence). V was trimmed by 0 bases and J by 8 bases, leaving 22 bases between them. The CDR3 sequence is 18 residues long. The CDR3 nucleotides read TGTGCCACCAGCAGAGACGCAGGGGATCGGGTAAATAAAGAAAAACTGTTTTTT. Translation gives CATSRDAGDRVNKEKLFF.